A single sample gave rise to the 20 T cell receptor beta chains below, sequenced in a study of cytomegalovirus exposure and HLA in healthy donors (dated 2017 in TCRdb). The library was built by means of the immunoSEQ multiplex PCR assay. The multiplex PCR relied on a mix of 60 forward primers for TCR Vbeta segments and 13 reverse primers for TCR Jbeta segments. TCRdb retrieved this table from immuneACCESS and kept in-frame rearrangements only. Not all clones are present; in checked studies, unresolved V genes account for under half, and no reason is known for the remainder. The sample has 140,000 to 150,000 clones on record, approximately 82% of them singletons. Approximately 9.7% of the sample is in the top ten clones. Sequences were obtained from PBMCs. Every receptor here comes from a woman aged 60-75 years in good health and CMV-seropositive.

The CDR3 region is CASSPPGAYEQYF. CDR3 bases: TGTGCCAGCAGCCCCCCGGGGGCCTACGAGCAGTACTTC. The chain couples TRBV11-2 to TRBJ2-7; maybe TRBD2 (6 bases). This CDR3 spans 13 amino acids. Per the germline V gene, CDR1 is SGHAT and CDR2 is FQNNGV. With 5 bases removed from V and 2 bases from J, the gap between germline ends came to 10 bases.

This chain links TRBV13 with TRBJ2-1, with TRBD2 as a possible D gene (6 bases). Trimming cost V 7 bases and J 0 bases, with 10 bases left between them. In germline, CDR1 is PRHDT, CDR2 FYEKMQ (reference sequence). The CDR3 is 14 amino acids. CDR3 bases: TGTGCCAGCATGGCGGGAATCTCCTACAATGAGCAGTTCTTC. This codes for CASMAGISYNEQFF.

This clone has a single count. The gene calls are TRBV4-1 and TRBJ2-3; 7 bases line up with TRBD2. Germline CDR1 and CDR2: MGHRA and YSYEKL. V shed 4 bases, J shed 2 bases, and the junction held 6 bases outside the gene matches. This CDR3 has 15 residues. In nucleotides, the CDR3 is TGCGCCAGCAGCCGAGGACTAGGGGCCACAGATACGCAGTATTTT. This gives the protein CASSRGLGATDTQYF.

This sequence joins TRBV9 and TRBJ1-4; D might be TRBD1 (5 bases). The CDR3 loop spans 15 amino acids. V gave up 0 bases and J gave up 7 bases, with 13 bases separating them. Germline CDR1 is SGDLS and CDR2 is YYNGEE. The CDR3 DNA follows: TGTGCCAGCAGCGTAGCTGGAGGGAGGGGTGAAAAACTGTTTTTT. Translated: CASSVAGGRGEKLFF.

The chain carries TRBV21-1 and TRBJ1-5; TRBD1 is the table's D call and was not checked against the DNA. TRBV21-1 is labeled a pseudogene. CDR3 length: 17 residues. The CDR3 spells CASSPWGQGRSNQPQHF. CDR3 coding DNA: TGTGCCAGCAGCCCTTGGGGACAGGGAAGGTCCAATCAGCCCCAGCATTTT.

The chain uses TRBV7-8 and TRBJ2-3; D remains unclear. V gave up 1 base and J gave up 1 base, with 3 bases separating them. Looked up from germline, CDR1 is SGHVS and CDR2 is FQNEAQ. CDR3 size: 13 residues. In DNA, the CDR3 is TGTGCCAGCAGCTTAGGAGGCACAGATACGCAGTATTTT. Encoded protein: CASSLGGTDTQYF.

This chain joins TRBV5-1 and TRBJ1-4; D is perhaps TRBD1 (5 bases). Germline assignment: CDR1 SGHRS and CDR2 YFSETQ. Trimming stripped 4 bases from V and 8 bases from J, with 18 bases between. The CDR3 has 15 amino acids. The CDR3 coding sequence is TGCGCCAGCAGCCTCAGACTGGGGCAGGCAGAAAAACTGTTTTTT. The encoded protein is CASSLRLGQAEKLFF.

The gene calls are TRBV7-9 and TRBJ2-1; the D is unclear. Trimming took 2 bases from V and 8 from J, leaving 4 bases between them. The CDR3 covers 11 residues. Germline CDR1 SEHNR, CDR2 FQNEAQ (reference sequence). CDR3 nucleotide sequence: TGTGCCAGCAGCTTACGTCATGAGCAGTTCTTC. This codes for CASSLRHEQFF.

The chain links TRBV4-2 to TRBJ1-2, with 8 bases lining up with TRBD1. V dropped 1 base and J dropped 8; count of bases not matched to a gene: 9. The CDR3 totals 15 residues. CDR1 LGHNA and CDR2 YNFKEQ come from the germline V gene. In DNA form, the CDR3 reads TGTGCCAGCAGCCAAGTGATGGGACAGGTAAACGGCTACACCTTC. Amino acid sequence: CASSQVMGQVNGYTF.

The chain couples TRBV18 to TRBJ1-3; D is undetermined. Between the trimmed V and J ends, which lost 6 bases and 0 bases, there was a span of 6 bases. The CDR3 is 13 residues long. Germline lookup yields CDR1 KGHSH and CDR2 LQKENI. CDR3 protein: CASSRSSGNTIYF. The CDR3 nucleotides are TGTGCCAGCTCCCGGAGCTCTGGAAACACCATATATTTT.

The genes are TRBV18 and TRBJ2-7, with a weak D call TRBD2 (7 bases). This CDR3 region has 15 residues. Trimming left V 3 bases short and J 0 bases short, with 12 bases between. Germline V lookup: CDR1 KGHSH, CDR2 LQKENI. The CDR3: CASSPRGGDSYEQYF. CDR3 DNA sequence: TGTGCCAGCTCACCTCGAGGGGGGGACTCCTACGAGCAGTACTTC.

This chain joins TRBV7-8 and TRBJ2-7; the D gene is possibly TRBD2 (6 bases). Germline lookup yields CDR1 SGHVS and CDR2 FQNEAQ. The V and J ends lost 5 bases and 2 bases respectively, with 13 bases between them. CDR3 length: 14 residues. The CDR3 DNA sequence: TGTGCCAGCAGCCGACTAGGCGGGCCCTACGAGCAGTACTTC. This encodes CASSRLGGPYEQYF.

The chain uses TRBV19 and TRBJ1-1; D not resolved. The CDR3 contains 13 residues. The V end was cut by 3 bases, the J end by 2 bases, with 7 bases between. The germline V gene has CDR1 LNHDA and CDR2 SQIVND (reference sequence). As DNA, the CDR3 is TGTGCCAGTAGTATCCCAGGCAACACTGAAGCTTTCTTT. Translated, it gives CASSIPGNTEAFF. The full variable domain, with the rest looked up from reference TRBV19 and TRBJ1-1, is DGGITQSPKYLFRKEGQNVTLSCEQNLNHDAMYWYRQDPGQGLRLIYYSQIVNDFQKGDIAEGYSVSREKKESFPLTVTSAQKNPTAFYLCASSIPGNTEAFFGQGTRLTVV.

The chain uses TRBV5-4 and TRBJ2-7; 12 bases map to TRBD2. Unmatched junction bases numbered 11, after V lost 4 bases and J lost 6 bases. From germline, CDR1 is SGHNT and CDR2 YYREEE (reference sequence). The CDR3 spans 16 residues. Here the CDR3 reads CASSRAASGRALEQYF. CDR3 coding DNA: TGTGCCAGCAGCCGGGCCGCTAGCGGGAGGGCCCTCGAGCAGTACTTC.

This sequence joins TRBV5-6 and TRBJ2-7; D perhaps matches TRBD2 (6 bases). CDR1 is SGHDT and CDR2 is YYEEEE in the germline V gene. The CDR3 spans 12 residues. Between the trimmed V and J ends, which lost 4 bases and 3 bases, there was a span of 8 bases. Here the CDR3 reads CASSPGSYEQYF. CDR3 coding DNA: TGTGCCAGCAGCCCCGGGAGCTACGAGCAGTACTTC.

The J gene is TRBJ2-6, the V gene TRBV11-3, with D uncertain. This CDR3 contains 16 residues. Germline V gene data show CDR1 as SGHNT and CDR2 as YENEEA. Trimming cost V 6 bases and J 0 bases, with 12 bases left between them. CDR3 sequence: CASRRAPTSGANVLTF. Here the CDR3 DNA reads TGTGCCAGCAGACGAGCGCCCACCTCTGGGGCCAACGTCCTGACTTTC.

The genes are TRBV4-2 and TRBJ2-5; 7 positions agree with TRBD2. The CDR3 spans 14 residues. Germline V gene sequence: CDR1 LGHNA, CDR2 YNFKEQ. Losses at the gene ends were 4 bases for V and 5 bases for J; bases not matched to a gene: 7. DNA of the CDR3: TGTGCCAGCAGCCCCCTAGGGGAGGGGGAGACCCAGTACTTC. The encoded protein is CASSPLGEGETQYF.

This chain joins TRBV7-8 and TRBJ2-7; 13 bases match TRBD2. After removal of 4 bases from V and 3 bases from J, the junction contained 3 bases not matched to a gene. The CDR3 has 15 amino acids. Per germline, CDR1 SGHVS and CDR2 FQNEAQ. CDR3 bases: TGTGCCAGCAGCTCCAGGACTAGCGGGAGCTACGAGCAGTACTTC. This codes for CASSSRTSGSYEQYF.

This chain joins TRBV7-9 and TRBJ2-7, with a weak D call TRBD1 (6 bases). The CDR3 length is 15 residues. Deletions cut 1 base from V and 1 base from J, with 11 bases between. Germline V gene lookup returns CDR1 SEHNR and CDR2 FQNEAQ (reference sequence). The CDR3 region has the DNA TGTGCCAGCAGCTTAGTCCGACAGGTATCCTACGAGCAGTACTTC. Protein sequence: CASSLVRQVSYEQYF.

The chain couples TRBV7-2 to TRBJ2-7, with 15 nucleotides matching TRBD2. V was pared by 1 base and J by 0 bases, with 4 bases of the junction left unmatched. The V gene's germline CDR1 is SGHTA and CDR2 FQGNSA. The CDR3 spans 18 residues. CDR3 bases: TGTGCCAGCAGCTTAGGGACTAGCGGGAGGGCCATCTCCTACGAGCAGTACTTC. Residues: CASSLGTSGRAISYEQYF.